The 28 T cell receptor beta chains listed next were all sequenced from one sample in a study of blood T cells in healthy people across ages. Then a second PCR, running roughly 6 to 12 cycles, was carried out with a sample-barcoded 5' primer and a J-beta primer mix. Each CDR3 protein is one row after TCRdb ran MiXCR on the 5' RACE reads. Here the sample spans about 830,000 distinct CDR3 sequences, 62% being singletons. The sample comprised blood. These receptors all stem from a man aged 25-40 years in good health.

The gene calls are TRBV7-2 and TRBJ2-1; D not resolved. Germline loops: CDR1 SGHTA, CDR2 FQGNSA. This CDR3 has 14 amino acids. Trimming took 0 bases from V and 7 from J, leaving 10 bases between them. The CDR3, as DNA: TGTGCCAGCAGCTTAGCGTTGATAGGAAATGAGCAGTTCTTC. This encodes CASSLALIGNEQFF.

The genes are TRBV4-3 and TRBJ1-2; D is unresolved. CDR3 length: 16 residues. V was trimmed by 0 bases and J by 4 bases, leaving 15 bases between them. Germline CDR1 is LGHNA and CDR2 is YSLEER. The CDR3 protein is CASSQDAAGVGYGYTF. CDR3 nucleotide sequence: TGCGCCAGCAGCCAAGATGCCGCGGGCGTTGGCTATGGCTACACCTTC.

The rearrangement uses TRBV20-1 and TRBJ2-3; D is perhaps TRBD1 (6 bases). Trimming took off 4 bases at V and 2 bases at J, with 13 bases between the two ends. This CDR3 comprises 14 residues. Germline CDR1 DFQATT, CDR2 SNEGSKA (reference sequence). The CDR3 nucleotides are TGCAGTGCTATCCGGGACATTCTCACAGATACGCAGTATTTT. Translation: CSAIRDILTDTQYF.

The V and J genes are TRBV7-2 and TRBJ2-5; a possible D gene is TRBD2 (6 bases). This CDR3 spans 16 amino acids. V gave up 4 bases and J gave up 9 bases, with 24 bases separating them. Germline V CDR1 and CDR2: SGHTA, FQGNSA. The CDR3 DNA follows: TGTGCCAGCAGCTACCAGGGAGGACCAATTACGGAGGCCCAGTACTTC. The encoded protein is CASSYQGGPITEAQYF.

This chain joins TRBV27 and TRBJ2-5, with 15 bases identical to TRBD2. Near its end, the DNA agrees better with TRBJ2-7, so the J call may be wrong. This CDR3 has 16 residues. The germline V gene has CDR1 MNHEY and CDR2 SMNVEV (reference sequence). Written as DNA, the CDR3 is TGTGCCAGCAGTCCTAGGCGGACTAGCGGGGGGGACGAGCAGTACTTC. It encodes CASSPRRTSGGDEQYF.

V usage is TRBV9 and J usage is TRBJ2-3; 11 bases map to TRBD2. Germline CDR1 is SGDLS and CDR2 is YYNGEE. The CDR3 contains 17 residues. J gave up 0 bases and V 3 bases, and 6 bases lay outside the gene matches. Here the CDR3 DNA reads TGTGCCAGCAGCGGGCGGACTAGCGGGCTTAGCACAGATACGCAGTATTTT. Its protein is CASSGRTSGLSTDTQYF.

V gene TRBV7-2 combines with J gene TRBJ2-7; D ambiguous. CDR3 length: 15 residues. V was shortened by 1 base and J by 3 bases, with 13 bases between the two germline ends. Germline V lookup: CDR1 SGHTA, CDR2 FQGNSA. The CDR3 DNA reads TGTGCCAGCAGCTTAGGAGTGGGGATCAACTACGAGCAGTACTTC. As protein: CASSLGVGINYEQYF.

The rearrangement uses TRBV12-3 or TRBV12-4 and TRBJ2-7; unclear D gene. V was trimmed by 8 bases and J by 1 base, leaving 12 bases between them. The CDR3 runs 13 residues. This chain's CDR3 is CASAFRRSYEQYF. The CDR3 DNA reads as TGTGCCAGCGCATTCCGTAGGTCCTACGAGCAGTACTTC.

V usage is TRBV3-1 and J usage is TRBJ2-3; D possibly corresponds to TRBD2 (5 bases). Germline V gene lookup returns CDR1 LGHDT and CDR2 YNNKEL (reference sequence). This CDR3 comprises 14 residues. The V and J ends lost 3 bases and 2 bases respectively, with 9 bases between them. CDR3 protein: CASSQTMDTDTQYF. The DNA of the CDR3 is TGTGCCAGCAGCCAGACTATGGACACAGATACGCAGTATTTT.

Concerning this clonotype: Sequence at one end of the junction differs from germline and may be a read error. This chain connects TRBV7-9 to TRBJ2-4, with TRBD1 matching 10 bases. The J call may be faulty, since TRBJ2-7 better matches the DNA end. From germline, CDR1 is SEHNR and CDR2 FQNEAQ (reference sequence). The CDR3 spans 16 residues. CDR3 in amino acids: CTSSLGTGETVGEQYF. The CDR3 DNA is TGTACCAGCAGCTTGGGGACAGGGGAAACGGTAGGCGAGCAGTACTTC.

CDR3 sequence: CATSRGEGVSYEQYF. The CDR3 DNA follows: TGTGCCACCAGCAGAGGGGAGGGGGTCAGCTACGAGCAGTACTTC. This sequence joins TRBV15 and TRBJ2-7; a weak D match, TRBD2 (7 bases). Trimming left V 1 base short and J 3 bases short, with 13 bases between. Per the germline V gene, CDR1 is LNHNV and CDR2 is YYDKDF (reference sequence). The CDR3 runs to 15 residues.

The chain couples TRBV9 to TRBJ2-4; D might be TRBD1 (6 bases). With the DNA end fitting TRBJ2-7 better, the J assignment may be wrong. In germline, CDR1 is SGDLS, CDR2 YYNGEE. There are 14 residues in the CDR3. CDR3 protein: CASSVDSRPYEQYF. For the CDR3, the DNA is TGTGCCAGCAGCGTGGACAGCCGCCCCTACGAGCAGTACTTC.

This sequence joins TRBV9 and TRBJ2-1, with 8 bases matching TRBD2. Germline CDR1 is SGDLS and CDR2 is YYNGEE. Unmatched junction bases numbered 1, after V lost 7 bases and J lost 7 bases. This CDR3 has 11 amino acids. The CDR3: CASRGGNEQFF. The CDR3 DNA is TGTGCCAGCCGCGGGGGGAATGAGCAGTTCTTC.

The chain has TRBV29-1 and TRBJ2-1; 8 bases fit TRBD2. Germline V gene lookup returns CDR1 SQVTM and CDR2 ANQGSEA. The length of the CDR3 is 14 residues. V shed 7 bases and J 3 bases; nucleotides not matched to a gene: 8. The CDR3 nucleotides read TGCAGCGGATATAGCGGGGACCTCTACAATGAGCAGTTCTTC. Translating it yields CSGYSGDLYNEQFF.

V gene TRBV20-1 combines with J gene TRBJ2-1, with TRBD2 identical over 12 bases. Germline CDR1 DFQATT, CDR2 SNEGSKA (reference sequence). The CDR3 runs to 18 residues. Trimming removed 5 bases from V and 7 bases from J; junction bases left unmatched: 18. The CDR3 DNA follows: TGCAGTGCTTCCGGGGAATTGGCTAGCGGGGGGGCATGGAATGAGCAGTTCTTC. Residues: CSASGELASGGAWNEQFF.

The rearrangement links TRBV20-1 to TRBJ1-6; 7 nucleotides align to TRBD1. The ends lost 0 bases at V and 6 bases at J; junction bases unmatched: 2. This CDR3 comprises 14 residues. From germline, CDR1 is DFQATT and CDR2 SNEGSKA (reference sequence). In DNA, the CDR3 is TGCAGTGCTAGAGACGGGACAGCTAATTCACCCCTCCACTTT. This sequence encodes CSARDGTANSPLHF.

Here the CDR3 reads CASSQAGTGGLGEQFF. The CDR3 bases are TGCGCCAGCAGCCAGGCCGGGACAGGGGGTTTAGGTGAGCAGTTCTTC. J is TRBJ2-1 and V is TRBV4-3, with 11 bases aligning to TRBD1. V dropped 3 bases and J dropped 9; count of bases not matched to a gene: 10. CDR1 is LGHNA and CDR2 is YSLEER in the germline V gene. The CDR3 sequence is 16 residues long.

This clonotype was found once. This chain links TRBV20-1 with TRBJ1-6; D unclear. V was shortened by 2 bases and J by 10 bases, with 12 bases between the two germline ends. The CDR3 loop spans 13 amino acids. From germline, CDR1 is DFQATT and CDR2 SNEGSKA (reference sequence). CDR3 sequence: CSARPDPRSPLHF. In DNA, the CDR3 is TGCAGTGCTAGACCGGATCCTAGGTCACCCCTCCACTTT.

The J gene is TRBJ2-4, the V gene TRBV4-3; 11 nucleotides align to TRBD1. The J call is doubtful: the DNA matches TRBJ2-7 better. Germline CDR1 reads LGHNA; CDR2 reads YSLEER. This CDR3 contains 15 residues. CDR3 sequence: CASSQGDRGGFEQYF. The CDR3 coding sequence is TGCGCCAGCAGCCAAGGGGACAGGGGGGGCTTCGAGCAGTACTTC.

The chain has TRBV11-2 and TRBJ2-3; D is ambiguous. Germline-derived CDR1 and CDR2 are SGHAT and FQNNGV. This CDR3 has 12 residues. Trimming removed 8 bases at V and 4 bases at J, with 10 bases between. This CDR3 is CASGSMADTQYF. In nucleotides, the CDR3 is TGTGCCAGCGGATCAATGGCAGATACGCAGTATTTT.

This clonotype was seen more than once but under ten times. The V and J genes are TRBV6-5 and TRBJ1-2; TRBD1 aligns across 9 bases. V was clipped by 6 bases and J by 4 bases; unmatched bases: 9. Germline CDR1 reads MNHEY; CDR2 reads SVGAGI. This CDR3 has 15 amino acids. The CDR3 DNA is TGTGCCAGCAGCCCTGGACAGGGGATAGGCTATGGCTACACCTTC. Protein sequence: CASSPGQGIGYGYTF.

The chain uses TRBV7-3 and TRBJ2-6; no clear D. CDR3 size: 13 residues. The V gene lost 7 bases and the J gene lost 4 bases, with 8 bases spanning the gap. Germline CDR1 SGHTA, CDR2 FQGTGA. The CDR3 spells CASTKPGANVLTF. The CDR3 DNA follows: TGTGCCAGCACAAAACCGGGGGCCAACGTCCTGACTTTC.

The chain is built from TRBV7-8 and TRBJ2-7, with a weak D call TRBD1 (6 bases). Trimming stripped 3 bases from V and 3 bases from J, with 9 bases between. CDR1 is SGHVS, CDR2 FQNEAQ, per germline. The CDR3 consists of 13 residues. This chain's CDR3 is CASSFGQFYEQYF. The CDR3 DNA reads TGTGCCAGCAGCTTCGGACAGTTCTACGAGCAGTACTTC.

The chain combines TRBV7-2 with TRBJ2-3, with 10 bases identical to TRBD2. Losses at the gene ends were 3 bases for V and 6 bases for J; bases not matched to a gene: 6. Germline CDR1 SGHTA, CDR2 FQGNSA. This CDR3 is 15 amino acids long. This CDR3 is CASSLVAGGGDTQYF. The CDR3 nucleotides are TGTGCCAGCAGCTTGGTAGCGGGGGGAGGGGATACGCAGTATTTT.

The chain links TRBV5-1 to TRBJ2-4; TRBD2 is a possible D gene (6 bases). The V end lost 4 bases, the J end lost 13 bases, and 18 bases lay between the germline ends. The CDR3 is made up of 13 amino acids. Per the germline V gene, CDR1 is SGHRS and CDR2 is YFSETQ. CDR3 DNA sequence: TGCGCCAGCAGCGTGGAGGGTCTCGGGGAGCAGTACTTC. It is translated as CASSVEGLGEQYF.

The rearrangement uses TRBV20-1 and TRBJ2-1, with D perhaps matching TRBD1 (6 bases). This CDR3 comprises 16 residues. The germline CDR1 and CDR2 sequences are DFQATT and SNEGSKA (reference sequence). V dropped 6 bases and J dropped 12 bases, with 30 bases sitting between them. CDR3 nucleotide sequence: TGCAGTGCCCGAAGGGGACCGACAGCTTATATAGGGGGGCAGTTCTTC. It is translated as CSARRGPTAYIGGQFF.

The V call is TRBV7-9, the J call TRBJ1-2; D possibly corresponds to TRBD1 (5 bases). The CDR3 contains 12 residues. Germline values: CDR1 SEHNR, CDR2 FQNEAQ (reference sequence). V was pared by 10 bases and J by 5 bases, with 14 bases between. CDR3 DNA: TGTGCCATGGGACGGCCGGCGTATGGCTACACCTTC. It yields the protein CAMGRPAYGYTF.

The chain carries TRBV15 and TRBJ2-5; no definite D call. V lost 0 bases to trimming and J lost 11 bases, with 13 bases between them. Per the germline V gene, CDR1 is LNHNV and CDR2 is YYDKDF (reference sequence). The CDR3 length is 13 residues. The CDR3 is CATSRDLRMGQYF. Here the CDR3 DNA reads TGTGCCACCAGCAGAGATCTCCGAATGGGGCAGTACTTC.